This record covers a single TCR beta chain. The antigen is unknown. This sample was included in a study of cytomegalovirus exposure and HLA in healthy donors. About the research overall: Sequencing of around 200 million T cells in an earlier analysis found 100 million or so unique TCR beta sequences.

Each donor was nominally healthy when sampled (though unrecorded immune exposures were likely). The germline V gene encodes CDR1 LNHDA and CDR2 SQIVND (reference sequence). V gave up 4 bases and J gave up 2 bases, with 5 bases separating them. The CDR3 length is 13 residues. Study-level results: Under in vitro conditions, three CMV-associated chains were confirmed as specific for CMV antigens. V- and J-gene trimming of TCR beta was linked (in a later analysis) to a missense DCLRE1C variant.

60 Vbeta and 13 Jbeta primers were used in PCR. Repertoires were generated with immunoSEQ multiplex PCR, while TCRdb's copy carries only in-frame clones and drops some. The sample carries around 280,000 clones, 85% to 90% recorded once. The TCR was taken from a woman aged 18-35 years in good health and CMV-seronegative. Sequenced sample: PBMCs. The rearrangement joins TRBV19 to TRBJ1-4, with a possible D match to TRBD1 (5 bases). The CDR3 protein is CASSRQTNEKLFF. Here the CDR3 DNA reads TGTGCCAGTAGTAGACAGACTAATGAAAAACTGTTTTTT.